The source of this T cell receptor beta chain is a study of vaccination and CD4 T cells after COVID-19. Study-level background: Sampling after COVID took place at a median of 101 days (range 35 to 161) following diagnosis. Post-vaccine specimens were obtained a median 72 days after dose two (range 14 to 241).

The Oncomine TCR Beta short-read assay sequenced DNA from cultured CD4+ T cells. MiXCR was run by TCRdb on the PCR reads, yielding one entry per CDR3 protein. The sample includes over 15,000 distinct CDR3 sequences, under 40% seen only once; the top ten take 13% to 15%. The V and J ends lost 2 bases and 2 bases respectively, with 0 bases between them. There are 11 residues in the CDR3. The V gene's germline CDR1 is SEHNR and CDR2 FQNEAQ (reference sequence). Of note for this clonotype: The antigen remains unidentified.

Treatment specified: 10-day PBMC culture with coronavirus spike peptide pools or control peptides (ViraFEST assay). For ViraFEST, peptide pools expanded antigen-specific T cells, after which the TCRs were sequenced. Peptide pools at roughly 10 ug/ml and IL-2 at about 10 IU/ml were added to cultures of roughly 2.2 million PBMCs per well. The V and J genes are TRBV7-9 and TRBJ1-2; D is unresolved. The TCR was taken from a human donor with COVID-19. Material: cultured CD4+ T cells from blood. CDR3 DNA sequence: TGTGCCAGCAGCTTAAACTATGGCTACACCTTC. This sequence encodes CASSLNYGYTF.